This passage covers 31 T cell receptor beta chains from one sample sequenced in a study of Ad26.COV2.S vaccination and SARS-CoV-2 variants (dated by TCRdb to the early 2020s). Reading the label with the study, this specimen's treatment or condition is: around 19 received Ad26.COV2.S at low or high dose, single or two shots; about 5 received placebo; per-sample allocation not given. For vaccine and placebo recipients, the sequenced repertoires came from samples collected on day 63 after the first injection. Libraries were prepared through the immunoSEQ multiplex PCR assay. TCRdb's version of the immuneACCESS table is confined to in-frame rearrangements and falls short of the full clone set. An unresolved V gene accounts for under half of the shortfall where checked; the remainder is of unknown origin. The sample table records fewer than 300,000 clones; about 90% of these occur just once. The ten top clones hold approximately 3.4% of the sample.

Source: peripheral blood, taken in a trial of Ad26.COV2.S vaccine versus placebo. The source is a person aged 18-65 years who received the Ad26.COV2.S COVID-19 vaccine or a placebo.

The rearrangement joins TRBV2 to TRBJ2-1; TRBD2 agrees at 14 bases. The V gene end was trimmed by 3 bases and the J gene end by 4 bases; junction bases not matched to a gene: 2. This CDR3 spans 16 amino acids. Germline CDR1 reads SNHLY; CDR2 reads FYNNEI. CDR3 DNA sequence: TGTGCCAGCAGTGAGACTAGCGGGGGGGTATACAATGAGCAGTTCTTC. This codes for CASSETSGGVYNEQFF.

This sequence joins TRBV19 and TRBJ2-7; weak D call: TRBD1 (6 bases). V lost 9 bases and J lost 0, with 18 bases in between. CDR3 length equals 15 residues. CDR1 and CDR2 from the germline V gene are LNHDA and SQIVND (reference sequence). The CDR3 DNA sequence: TGTGCCAGCCAATACCGGACAGAAAACTCCTACGAGCAGTACTTC. The encoded protein is CASQYRTENSYEQYF.

The chain links TRBV3-1 (or the pseudogene TRBV3-2) to TRBJ2-1; 8 bases are shared with TRBD2. The CDR3 extends over 15 amino acids. Germline CDR1 LGHDT, CDR2 YNNKEL (reference sequence). V was clipped by 4 bases and J by 0 bases; unmatched bases: 2. CDR3 loop: CASSLAGSSYNEQFF. In nucleotides, the CDR3 is TGTGCCAGCAGCCTAGCGGGGAGCTCCTACAATGAGCAGTTCTTC.

This clone was counted a single time. The chain recombines TRBV27 with TRBJ1-2; D remains unclear. This CDR3 is built from 14 residues. In germline, CDR1 is MNHEY, CDR2 SMNVEV (reference sequence). Trimming pared 2 bases from V and 4 bases from J, leaving 11 bases between. The CDR3 DNA follows: TGTGCCAGCAGTTTACACAGTGGTAGCTATGGCTACACCTTC. Translated, it gives CASSLHSGSYGYTF.

The CDR3 DNA sequence: TGTGCCAGCAAGCTGGGACAGCCAAATCAGCCCCAGCATTTT. The encoded protein is CASKLGQPNQPQHF. This sequence joins TRBV2 and TRBJ1-5, with 7 positions matching TRBD1. Germline V lookup: CDR1 SNHLY, CDR2 FYNNEI. The CDR3 has 14 amino acids. J was trimmed by 4 bases and V by 7 bases; bases with no gene match: 7.

This chain's CDR3 is CAWALALYNEQFF. CDR3 DNA sequence: TGTGCCTGGGCCCTAGCGCTTTACAATGAGCAGTTCTTC. The chain employs TRBV30 and TRBJ2-1; possible D gene TRBD2, 6 bases. The germline V and J ends were trimmed by 5 bases and 4 bases, with 12 bases remaining between them. The CDR3 loop spans 13 amino acids. Germline V lookup: CDR1 GTSNPN, CDR2 SVGIG (reference sequence).

This clone has a single count. V is TRBV4-2 and J is TRBJ2-1; TRBD2 aligns across 12 bases. The CDR3 runs to 16 residues. The germline CDR1 and CDR2 sequences are LGHNA and YNFKEQ. After removal of 3 bases from V and 3 bases from J, the junction contained 3 bases not matched to a gene. The CDR3 DNA reads as TGTGCCAGCAGCCAGGGACTAGCGGGTTACTACAATGAGCAGTTCTTC. This translates into CASSQGLAGYYNEQFF.

The chain links TRBV7-2 to TRBJ2-2; 12 nucleotides line up with TRBD2. The V gene end was trimmed by 5 bases and the J gene end by 7 bases; junction bases not matched to a gene: 17. This CDR3 has 19 amino acids. Germline values: CDR1 SGHTA, CDR2 FQGNSA. The CDR3 sequence is CASSLHRRRTSGAGGELFF. The CDR3 bases are TGTGCCAGCAGCCTGCATCGCCGAAGGACTAGCGGGGCGGGCGGGGAGCTGTTTTTT.

The chain links TRBV5-8 to TRBJ2-3; 8 bases fit TRBD2. Trimming took 2 bases from V and 2 from J; bases not matched to a gene: 4. CDR1 is SGHTS and CDR2 is YDEGEE in the germline V gene. The CDR3 is made up of 15 amino acids. The CDR3 coding sequence is TGTGCCAGCAGCTTTAGCGGGGAGGCCACAGATACGCAGTATTTT. Translated: CASSFSGEATDTQYF.

In its sample, this clone was seen once. The V gene is TRBV19, the J gene TRBJ1-2, with 7 bases that match TRBD1. CDR3 length: 15 residues. The V and J ends lost 5 bases and 2 bases, in that order; junction bases with no gene match: 8. Looked up from germline, CDR1 is LNHDA and CDR2 is SQIVND (reference sequence). The CDR3 DNA sequence: TGTGCCAGTAGTCCCCGACAGGGAGGGAACTATGGCTACACCTTC. Translation: CASSPRQGGNYGYTF. The full variable domain, in which reference TRBV19 and TRBJ1-2 provide the parts outside the CDR3, is DGGITQSPKYLFRKEGQNVTLSCEQNLNHDAMYWYRQDPGQGLRLIYYSQIVNDFQKGDIAEGYSVSREKKESFPLTVTSAQKNPTAFYLCASSPRQGGNYGYTFGSGTRLTVV.

The chain employs TRBV10-1 and TRBJ2-5; 11 bases fit TRBD2. Unmatched junction bases numbered 5, after V lost 6 bases and J lost 2 bases. This CDR3 contains 15 residues. The germline gives CDR1 WNHNN, CDR2 SYGVQD (reference sequence). The CDR3 coding sequence is TGCGCCAGCAGCTTCGGGACTAGCGGACAAGAGACCCAGTACTTC. Translated, it gives CASSFGTSGQETQYF.

The chain has TRBV5-1 and TRBJ2-3; no firm D call. The CDR3 covers 14 residues. Germline V lookup: CDR1 SGHRS, CDR2 YFSETQ. Trimming pared 5 bases from V and 2 bases from J, leaving 12 bases between. The chain's CDR3 is CASRPSAATDTQYF. CDR3 DNA sequence: TGCGCCAGCAGGCCATCAGCCGCCACAGATACGCAGTATTTT.

The V gene is TRBV6-1, the J gene TRBJ1-3, with a possible D match to TRBD1 (5 bases). The V end was cut by 3 bases, the J end by 2 bases, with 8 bases between. The germline gives CDR1 MNHNS, CDR2 SASEGT. The CDR3 runs to 14 residues. The CDR3, as DNA: TGTGCCAGCAGTGACCAGGGAGCTGGAAACACCATATATTTT. Translating it yields CASSDQGAGNTIYF.

The V and J genes are TRBV15 and TRBJ2-7; D gene uncertain. V was pared by 0 bases and J by 5 bases, with 8 bases between. Per the germline V gene, CDR1 is LNHNV and CDR2 is YYDKDF (reference sequence). CDR3 length equals 13 residues. The CDR3 reads CATSRDYDNEQYF. As DNA, the CDR3 is TGTGCCACCAGCAGAGATTACGATAACGAGCAGTACTTC.

In its sample, this clone was seen a few times. The chain joins TRBV3-1 (or the pseudogene TRBV3-2) to TRBJ2-3; D may be TRBD1 (6 bases). V lost 6 bases and J 6 bases, leaving 19 bases between the germline ends. CDR3 size: 15 residues. Germline CDR1 and CDR2: LGHDT and YNNKEL (reference sequence). In DNA form, the CDR3 reads TGTGCCAGCAGGTTCCTCAGGGGCCCCTGGGATACGCAGTATTTT. Translation gives CASRFLRGPWDTQYF.

This sequence joins TRBV11-3 and TRBJ2-1; TRBD1 matches 11 bases. The CDR3 contains 15 residues. V was clipped by 3 bases and J by 6 bases; unmatched bases: 4. The V gene's germline CDR1 is SGHNT and CDR2 YENEEA. In DNA, the CDR3 is TGTGCCAGCAGCTTCTCCGGGACAGGGGGCAATGAGCAGTTCTTC. This gives the protein CASSFSGTGGNEQFF. The full variable domain, with the rest looked up from reference TRBV11-3 and TRBJ2-1, is EAGVVQSPRYKIIEKKQPVAFWCNPISGHNTLYWYLQNLGQGPELLIRYENEEAVDDSQLPKDRFSAERLKGVDSTLKIQPAELGDSAVYLCASSFSGTGGNEQFFGPGTRLTVL.

The chain links TRBV6-1 to TRBJ1-2, with D perhaps matching TRBD1 (6 bases). Trimming left V 3 bases short and J 4 bases short, with 15 bases between. Germline V gene sequence: CDR1 MNHNS, CDR2 SASEGT. The CDR3 consists of 15 residues. CDR3 sequence: CASSEAPGQLYGYTF. The CDR3 DNA sequence: TGTGCCAGCAGTGAGGCCCCTGGACAGCTCTATGGCTACACCTTC.

V is TRBV14 and J is TRBJ1-1; D gene unclear. The CDR3 spans 13 residues. Germline V gives CDR1 SGHDN, CDR2 FVKESK. Trimming took 1 base from V and 3 from J, leaving 6 bases between them. In DNA, the CDR3 is TGTGCCAGCAGCCAAGGGAGGGACACTGAAGCTTTCTTT. It is translated as CASSQGRDTEAFF. Full variable domain (remainder filled in from reference TRBV14 and TRBJ1-1): EAGVTQFPSHSVIEKGQTVTLRCDPISGHDNLYWYRRVMGKEIKFLLHFVKESKQDESGMPNNRFLAERTGGTYSTLKVQPAELEDSGVYFCASSQGRDTEAFFGQGTRLTVV.

The gene calls are TRBV4-2 and TRBJ1-1, with D unclear. Germline V CDR1 and CDR2: LGHNA, YNFKEQ. V was pared by 4 bases and J by 3 bases, with 12 bases between. This CDR3 has 14 residues. The CDR3 region has the DNA TGTGCCAGCAGCCTCACCCGCGCGGACACTGAAGCTTTCTTT. This translates into CASSLTRADTEAFF.

The chain couples TRBV6-5 to TRBJ1-1; D call uncertain. CDR1 is MNHEY and CDR2 is SVGAGI in the germline V gene. The CDR3 sequence is 13 residues long. V shed 8 bases and J shed 2 bases, with 12 bases lying between them. The CDR3: CASGTRFNTEAFF. The DNA for the CDR3 is TGTGCCAGCGGAACCAGGTTTAACACTGAAGCTTTCTTT.

This chain connects TRBV12-2 to TRBJ2-4. TRBV12-2 is classified as a pseudogene. The CDR3 has 19 amino acids. The CDR3 DNA follows: TGTGCAAGTCGCCCATCGTCCTCCTCCAACAACTTAGCCAAAAACATTCAGTACTTC. Translation: CASRPSSSSNNLAKNIQYF.

The chain uses TRBV5-1 and TRBJ2-2; 9 nucleotides align to TRBD1. J lost 6 bases, V lost 4 bases, and 7 bases had no gene match. Germline V lookup: CDR1 SGHRS, CDR2 YFSETQ. The CDR3 has 15 amino acids. Here the CDR3 reads CASSVQGAVAGELFF. The CDR3 DNA is TGCGCCAGCAGCGTACAGGGGGCAGTAGCCGGGGAGCTGTTTTTT.

The chain links TRBV5-5 to TRBJ2-5; D is perhaps TRBD2 (7 bases). V shed 4 bases and J shed 4 bases, with 14 bases lying between them. This CDR3 region has 14 residues. Germline V gene data show CDR1 as SGHKS and CDR2 as YYEKEE (reference sequence). The CDR3 DNA follows: TGTGCCAGCAGCCCAACTGGGGGGGCAGAGACCCAGTACTTC. This gives the protein CASSPTGGAETQYF.

CDR3 DNA sequence: TGTGCCAGCAGCTCACTAGGGACAGATTTTAACTATGGCTACACCTTC. Protein sequence: CASSSLGTDFNYGYTF. This chain joins TRBV5-4 and TRBJ1-2, with 7 bases lining up with TRBD1. The CDR3 consists of 16 residues. J lost 1 base, V lost 3 bases, and 9 bases had no gene match. Germline lookup yields CDR1 SGHNT and CDR2 YYREEE (reference sequence).

This clone was counted a single time. The chain carries TRBV4-3 and TRBJ2-3, with 8 bases that match TRBD2. V lost 0 bases, J lost 2 bases, and 7 bases stayed unmatched. Germline V gene lookup returns CDR1 LGHNA and CDR2 YSLEER. The CDR3 runs to 17 residues. CDR3 sequence: CASSQEDGGANTDTQYF. CDR3 nucleotide sequence: TGCGCCAGCAGCCAAGAAGACGGGGGGGCAAACACAGATACGCAGTATTTT.

This clone was recorded once. The genes are TRBV11-2 and TRBJ2-7; TRBD1 is a possible D gene (6 bases). This CDR3 has 15 amino acids. Per the germline V gene, CDR1 is SGHAT and CDR2 is FQNNGV. Trimming cost V 3 bases and J 4 bases, with 16 bases left between them. The CDR3 DNA follows: TGTGCCAGCAGCTTCTCCACAGGGCAGACGTACGAGCAGTACTTC. Its protein is CASSFSTGQTYEQYF.

The chain recombines TRBV2 with TRBJ1-5; D ambiguous. The CDR3 is 15 residues long. V was shortened by 5 bases and J by 3 bases, with 14 bases between the two germline ends. CDR1 SNHLY and CDR2 FYNNEI come from the germline V gene. CDR3 DNA sequence: TGTGCCAGCAGTCCTCAAGGACGGCCCAATCAGCCCCAGCATTTT. As protein: CASSPQGRPNQPQHF.

The chain links TRBV3-1 (or the pseudogene TRBV3-2) to TRBJ2-3; 13 bases align to TRBD2. This CDR3 is built from 15 residues. V was clipped by 5 bases and J by 9 bases; unmatched bases: 8. Germline-derived CDR1 and CDR2 are LGHDT and YNNKEL (reference sequence). The CDR3 DNA follows: TGTGCCAGCAGCACCACTAGCGGGGGGGAGGGAACGCAGTATTTT. Translated: CASSTTSGGEGTQYF.

This rearrangement joins TRBV3-1 (or the pseudogene TRBV3-2) to TRBJ1-1, with D uncertain. V gave up 5 bases and J gave up 5 bases, with 12 bases separating them. Germline assignment: CDR1 LGHDT and CDR2 YNNKEL (reference sequence). The CDR3 contains 13 residues. This CDR3 is CASSDPRQTEAFF. In DNA form, the CDR3 reads TGTGCCAGCAGCGACCCAAGGCAGACTGAAGCTTTCTTT.

This clone was counted once. This chain connects TRBV6-5 to TRBJ2-7, with 11 bases lining up with TRBD1. The germline V gene encodes CDR1 MNHEY and CDR2 SVGAGI. The CDR3 is 15 residues long. V was pared by 6 bases and J by 1 base, with 5 bases of the junction left unmatched. The CDR3 here is CASRRGTGGSYEQYF. In DNA form, the CDR3 reads TGTGCCAGCAGACGCGGGACAGGGGGGTCCTACGAGCAGTACTTC.

The chain is built from TRBV25-1 and TRBJ1-5; D perhaps matches TRBD1 (5 bases). Between the trimmed V and J ends, which lost 1 base and 4 bases, there was a span of 8 bases. CDR3 length equals 14 residues. The germline CDR1 and CDR2 sequences are MGHDK and SYGVNS. CDR3 region: CASSEWGGNQPQHF. As DNA, the CDR3 is TGTGCCAGCAGTGAATGGGGGGGGAATCAGCCCCAGCATTTT.